The rows below give T cell receptor beta chains drawn from one sample of a study of blood T cell repertoires in COVID-19. Generated by immunoSEQ multiplex PCR, the TCRdb table keeps only in-frame clones and is missing some. Of approximately 44,000 clones detected, around four fifths appear once; the ten largest clones hold roughly 5%. The specimen was peripheral blood. These receptors all stem from a human donor in a cohort sampled during active COVID-19. Both conserved end residues are part of each CDR3. The D gene is left open where the match is weak. Rows may omit the clone size; those that give it use once, few, many or a size class.

v_gene: TRBV7-8
abundance: NA
j_gene: TRBJ2-7
d_gene: TRBD1
CDR3nt: TGTGCCAGCAGCGGGTTCTTGACAGGGGCCTCCTACGAGCAGTACTTC
CDR3aa: CASSGFLTGASYEQYF

v_gene: TRBV11-2
abundance: NA
j_gene: TRBJ2-1
d_gene: TRBD2
CDR3nt: TGTGCCAGCACCTTCCCCCCCCGGGGGGGTTACGGGAATGAGCAGTTCTTC
CDR3aa: CASTFPPRGGYGNEQFF

v_gene: TRBV7-3
abundance: NA
j_gene: TRBJ2-7
d_gene: NA
CDR3nt: TGTGCCAGCAGCTTAAAAGGGGCGGGATACGAGCAGTACTTC
CDR3aa: CASSLKGAGYEQYF

v_gene: TRBV12-5
abundance: once
j_gene: TRBJ1-2
d_gene: NA
CDR3nt: TGTGCTAGTGGTCTTACCGGCGGCCTGGCCAACTATGGCTACACCTTC
CDR3aa: CASGLTGGLANYGYTF

v_gene: TRBV2
abundance: NA
j_gene: TRBJ1-2
d_gene: TRBD1
CDR3nt: TGTGCCAGCAGTTTAGGGACAGGGGGCTACACCTTC
CDR3aa: CASSLGTGGYTF

v_gene: TRBV10-1
abundance: NA
j_gene: TRBJ2-7
d_gene: TRBD1
CDR3nt: TGCGCCAGCAGTGAGACAGGGGGTAACTACGAGCAGTACTTC
CDR3aa: CASSETGGNYEQYF

v_gene: TRBV28
abundance: NA
j_gene: TRBJ1-2
d_gene: NA
CDR3nt: TGTGCCAGCAGTTTATCGGGGGGCGGCTATGGCTACACCTTC
CDR3aa: CASSLSGGGYGYTF

v_gene: TRBV4-1
abundance: medium-sized
j_gene: TRBJ1-5
d_gene: NA
CDR3nt: TGCGCCAGCAGCCAAGGTGCGTCCCAGCCCCAGCATTTT
CDR3aa: CASSQGASQPQHF

v_gene: TRBV6-5
abundance: NA
j_gene: TRBJ1-6
d_gene: NA
CDR3nt: TGTGCCAGCACTGGATGGGGCAGTAATAATTCACCCCTCCACTTT
CDR3aa: CASTGWGSNNSPLHF

v_gene: TRBV9
abundance: NA
j_gene: TRBJ2-3
d_gene: NA
CDR3nt: TGTGCCAGCAGCGTAGACACAGGCGTAGGCCCAGATACGCAGTATTTT
CDR3aa: CASSVDTGVGPDTQYF

v_gene: TRBV5-1
abundance: NA
j_gene: TRBJ1-1
d_gene: NA
CDR3nt: TGCGCCAGCAGCTTGCAGGACACTGAAGCTTTCTTT
CDR3aa: CASSLQDTEAFF

v_gene: TRBV19
abundance: few
j_gene: TRBJ1-6
d_gene: TRBD1
CDR3nt: TGTGCCAGTAGTAGTCCAGGGGGCGCTGGCTCACCCCTCCACTTT
CDR3aa: CASSSPGGAGSPLHF

v_gene: TRBV9
abundance: NA
j_gene: TRBJ1-3
d_gene: NA
CDR3nt: TGTGCCAGCAGCGTCCACCAGGGGTCTGGAAACACCATATATTTT
CDR3aa: CASSVHQGSGNTIYF

v_gene: TRBV11-2
abundance: NA
j_gene: TRBJ2-1
d_gene: TRBD1
CDR3nt: TGTGCCAGCAGCTTAGCCCTACCCTGGACAGGCGATGAGCAGTTCTTC
CDR3aa: CASSLALPWTGDEQFF

v_gene: TRBV3-1/TRBV3-2
abundance: once
j_gene: TRBJ1-1
d_gene: TRBD1
CDR3nt: TGTGCCAGCAGCCTATGGACAGGGGGACGCACTGAAGCTTTCTTT
CDR3aa: CASSLWTGGRTEAFF

v_gene: TRBV27
abundance: NA
j_gene: TRBJ2-5
d_gene: TRBD1
CDR3nt: TGTGCCAGCAGTTTAGTAGGACAGGGGTTGGAGACCCAGTACTTC
CDR3aa: CASSLVGQGLETQYF

v_gene: TRBV18
abundance: NA
j_gene: TRBJ2-7
d_gene: NA
CDR3nt: TGTGCCAGCTCACCAAGACCCCTGGAGGCGTACTTC
CDR3aa: CASSPRPLEAYF

v_gene: TRBV5-1
abundance: NA
j_gene: TRBJ1-2
d_gene: TRBD1
CDR3nt: TGCGCCAGCAGCTTTGGACAGGCTCAGTGGGACTATGGCTACACCTTC
CDR3aa: CASSFGQAQWDYGYTF

v_gene: TRBV2
abundance: NA
j_gene: TRBJ1-4
d_gene: TRBD1
CDR3nt: TGTGCCAGACAGGGGAACCAGGCAGAGGAAAAACTGTTTTTT
CDR3aa: CARQGNQAEEKLFF

v_gene: TRBV6-5
abundance: NA
j_gene: TRBJ2-7
d_gene: TRBD1
CDR3nt: TGTGCCAGCAGTACCGGGACAGGCTACGAGCAGTACTTC
CDR3aa: CASSTGTGYEQYF

v_gene: TRBV5-4
abundance: NA
j_gene: TRBJ1-6
d_gene: TRBD1
CDR3nt: TGTGCCAGCAGCTTGAGGACAGGTGGTCCTTATTCACCCCTCCACTTT
CDR3aa: CASSLRTGGPYSPLHF

v_gene: TRBV7-2
abundance: NA
j_gene: TRBJ2-4
d_gene: NA
CDR3nt: TGTGCCAGCAGCCCGTCAGGCTCCAAAAACATTCAGTACTTC
CDR3aa: CASSPSGSKNIQYF